This TCR beta chain is from a study of T-cell memory formation after mild COVID-19. The CDR3 has 19 residues. V shed 2 bases and J 2 bases; nucleotides not matched to a gene: 18. Germline CDR1 and CDR2: DFQATT and SNEGSKA (reference sequence). Using its own MiXCR run on the 5' RACE reads, TCRdb lists one record per CDR3 protein. There are 40,000 to 60,000 distinct CDR3 sequences in the sample; 9.3% occur only once, and around 11% lies in the top ten. This clonotype was seen many times. Its target is not known. Notes on the study in general: Memory from before infection featured some responding clones, which suggests cross-reactive memory joined.

The sequence was obtained from an adult woman who had mild COVID-19 (a few samples of this study predate the infection). Cell type and time point are not known. The chain employs TRBV20-1 and TRBJ1-5, with 7 bases aligning to TRBD1. The sample was PBMCs or a T cell subset sorted from them (not recorded which). The CDR3 region has the DNA TGCAGTGCTAGAAAGGGCAGGGACAGCTTTGACGGGGGCAATCAGCCCCAGCATTTT. Translation gives CSARKGRDSFDGGNQPQHF.